These 9 T cell receptor beta chains share one sample of origin, sequenced in a study of T cells in localized non-small cell lung cancer. Profiling relied on immunoSEQ multiplex PCR, and the TCRdb table lists in-frame clones only, not all of them. Of fewer than 35,000 clones in the sample, 94% were seen once. The sequencing used peripheral blood, collected before any cancer treatment. These receptors were taken from a woman aged 35-75 years with stage I lung adenocarcinoma.

This clone has a single count. One junction end does not reproduce the germline sequence, and a read error may be involved. This CDR3 is also generated by other DNA sequences in the sample. This sequence joins TRBV5-1 and TRBJ2-3; no clear D gene. The CDR3 contains 14 residues. Germline CDR1 and CDR2: SGHRS and YFSETQ. The CDR3 nucleotides are TGTGCCAGCAGCTTGGACCCGCGCACAGATACGCAGTATTTT. Its translation: CASSLDPRTDTQYF. The entire variable domain, with the rest obtained from reference TRBV5-1 and TRBJ2-3, is as follows: KAGVTQTPRYLIKTRGQQVTLSCSPISGHRSVSWYQQTPGQGLQFLFEYFSETQRNKGNFPGRFSGRQFSNSRSEMNVSTLELGDSALYLCASSLDPRTDTQYFGPGTRLTVL.

The chain combines TRBV7-2 with TRBJ1-5, with 8 bases that match TRBD1. The ends lost 5 bases at V and 9 bases at J; junction bases unmatched: 18. Germline CDR1 reads SGHTA; CDR2 reads FQGNSA. The CDR3 totals 17 residues. CDR3 nucleotide sequence: TGTGCCAGCAGCCCCGGACAGGGCAGCGGGGGGTATTTGCCCCAGCATTTT. Protein product: CASSPGQGSGGYLPQHF.

The chain combines TRBV7-2 with TRBJ1-2; unclear D gene. CDR3 length: 12 residues. Per germline, CDR1 SGHTA and CDR2 FQGNSA. The V gene lost 5 bases and the J gene lost 5 bases, with 9 bases spanning the gap. The CDR3 here is CASSPAEYGYTF. In DNA, the CDR3 is TGTGCCAGCAGCCCGGCCGAGTATGGCTACACCTTC.

The rearrangement joins TRBV5-1 to TRBJ1-5; possible D gene TRBD1, 5 bases. The CDR3 is made up of 16 amino acids. V shed 5 bases and J shed 0 bases, with 15 bases lying between them. Germline CDR1 is SGHRS and CDR2 is YFSETQ. The CDR3 bases are TGCGCCAGCAGTCCTGGACGGACAAATAGCAATCAGCCCCAGCATTTT. Translation: CASSPGRTNSNQPQHF.

The sample holds a few counts of this clone. The V call is TRBV18, the J call TRBJ2-3; D is uncertain. V lost 3 bases, J lost 0 bases, and 13 bases lay in between. The germline CDR1 and CDR2 sequences are KGHSH and LQKENI. The CDR3 totals 16 residues. CDR3 nucleotide sequence: TGTGCCAGCTCACCCCGGACGACTCGAAGCACAGATACGCAGTATTTT. Protein: CASSPRTTRSTDTQYF.

The J gene is TRBJ1-2, the V gene TRBV13, with D possibly TRBD1 on 5 matching bases. V lost 6 bases and J 3 bases, leaving 17 bases between the germline ends. The CDR3 contains 15 residues. Germline V gene data show CDR1 as PRHDT and CDR2 as FYEKMQ (reference sequence). The CDR3 DNA follows: TGTGCCAGCAGTCCACCGGGACTGCTCGACTATGGCTACACCTTC. This encodes CASSPPGLLDYGYTF.

The chain carries TRBV7-9 and TRBJ2-7; a possible D gene is TRBD2 (7 bases). Trimming shortened V by 5 bases and J by 5 bases, and 25 bases separated the two germline ends. Germline CDR1 and CDR2: SEHNR and FQNEAQ (reference sequence). There are 17 residues in the CDR3. The CDR3: CASSPLTVNYGGHEQYF. The CDR3 DNA reads as TGTGCCAGCAGCCCCCTTACCGTGAACTACGGGGGGCACGAGCAGTACTTC.

The V call is TRBV19, the J call TRBJ2-5, with D perhaps given as TRBD1 or TRBD2 (5 bases each). TRBJ2-7 explains the end of the DNA better; the J call may be wrong. The V gene's germline CDR1 is LNHDA and CDR2 SQIVND (reference sequence). The CDR3 spans 14 residues. The CDR3 reads CASSIGTEPYEQYF. In nucleotides, the CDR3 is TGTGCCAGTAGTATTGGGACGGAACCCTACGAGCAGTACTTC.

The chain is built from TRBV2 and TRBJ2-5, with TRBD2 matching 10 bases. V trimming: 4 bases; J trimming: 5 bases; junction bases outside the gene matches: 4. Looked up from germline, CDR1 is SNHLY and CDR2 is FYNNEI. There are 14 residues in the CDR3. CDR3 in amino acids: CASSGTSGWETQYF. CDR3 DNA: TGTGCCAGCAGTGGGACTAGCGGTTGGGAGACCCAGTACTTC. The whole variable domain, remainder taken from reference TRBV2 and TRBJ2-5, is EPEVTQTPSHQVTQMGQEVILRCVPISNHLYFYWYRQILGQKVEFLVSFYNNEISEKSEIFDDQFSVERPDGSNFTLKIRSTKLEDSAMYFCASSGTSGWETQYFGPGTRLLVL.